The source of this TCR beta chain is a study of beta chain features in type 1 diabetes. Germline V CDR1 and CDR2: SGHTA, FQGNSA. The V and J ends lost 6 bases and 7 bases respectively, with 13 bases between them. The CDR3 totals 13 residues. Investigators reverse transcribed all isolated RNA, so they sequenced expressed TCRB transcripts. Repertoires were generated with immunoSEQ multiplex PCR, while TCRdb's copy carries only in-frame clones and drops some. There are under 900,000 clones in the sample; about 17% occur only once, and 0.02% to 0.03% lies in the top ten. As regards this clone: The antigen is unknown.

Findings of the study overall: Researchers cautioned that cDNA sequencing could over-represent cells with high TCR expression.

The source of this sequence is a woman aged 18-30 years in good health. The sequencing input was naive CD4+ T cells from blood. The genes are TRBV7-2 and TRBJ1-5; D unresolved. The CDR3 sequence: CASSRDVRQPQHF. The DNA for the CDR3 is TGTGCCAGCAGTCGGGATGTTAGGCAGCCCCAGCATTTT.